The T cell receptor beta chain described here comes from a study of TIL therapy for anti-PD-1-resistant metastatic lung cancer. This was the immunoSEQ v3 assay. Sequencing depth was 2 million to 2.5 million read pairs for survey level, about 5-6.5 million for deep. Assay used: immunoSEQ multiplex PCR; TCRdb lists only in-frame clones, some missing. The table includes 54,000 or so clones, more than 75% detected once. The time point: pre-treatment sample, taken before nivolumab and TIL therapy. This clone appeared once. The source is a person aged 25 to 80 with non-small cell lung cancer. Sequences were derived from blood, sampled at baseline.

The CDR3 loop is CAWSFFPGDYEQYF. The CDR3 DNA is TGTGCCTGGAGTTTTTTTCCAGGAGACTACGAGCAGTACTTC. V gene TRBV30 combines with J gene TRBJ2-7; unclear D gene. The CDR3 extends over 14 amino acids. V was cut by 2 bases and J by 3 bases, with 14 bases left in between. Germline V CDR1 and CDR2: GTSNPN, SVGIG (reference sequence).